This TCR beta chain was obtained from a study of blood T cell repertoires in COVID-19. Study overall: Some COVID-19 samples were acute and others convalescent; all came from the United States, Italy and Spain. PBMCs, B-cell-depleted T cells, or T cells were the source of the cDNA or gDNA that made up the material.

Per the original data handling: For nucleated cells, counts were estimated from reference gene primer amplification. Clones were sequenced by immunoSEQ multiplex PCR, and TCRdb holds only the in-frame ones, with some missing. V, J and clone size are taken as reported in that table, and D and trimming were inferred from the DNA itself. Among fewer than 80,000 clones listed, about 90% were seen once. Germline-derived CDR1 and CDR2 are MGHRA and YSYEKL. The CDR3 length is 14 residues. Trimming removed 4 bases at V and 4 bases at J, with 11 bases between. This chain links TRBV4-1 with TRBJ2-1, with a tentative D call TRBD1 (5 bases). The source material was peripheral blood. The sequence was obtained from a human donor in a cohort sampled during active COVID-19. CDR3 DNA sequence: TGCGCCAGCAGCCTAGGGCCAGGGTACAATGAGCAGTTCTTC. Protein sequence: CASSLGPGYNEQFF.